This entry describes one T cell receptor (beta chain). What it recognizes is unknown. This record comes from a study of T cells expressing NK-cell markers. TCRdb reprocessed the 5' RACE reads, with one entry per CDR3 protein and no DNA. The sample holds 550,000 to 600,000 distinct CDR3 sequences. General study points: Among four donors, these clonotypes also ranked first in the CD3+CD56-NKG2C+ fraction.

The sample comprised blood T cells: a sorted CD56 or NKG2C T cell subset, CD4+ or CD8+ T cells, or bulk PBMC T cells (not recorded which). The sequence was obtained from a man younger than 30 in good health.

The CDR3 reads CASTKVTSIDTQYF. The chain carries TRBV12-3 or TRBV12-4 and TRBJ2-3. The CDR3 extends over 14 amino acids.